This TCR beta chain was retrieved from a study of blood T cell repertoires in COVID-19. At the level of the study: Both acute and convalescent COVID-19 samples were obtained from the United States, Italy and Spain. The cDNA or gDNA used as material had been derived from T cells, B-cell-depleted T cells, or PBMCs.

Seattle participants joined during active infection and were tracked over time. Original analysis: From reference gene primer amplification, estimates of nucleated cell counts were derived. Profiled with immunoSEQ multiplex PCR; TCRdb holds only in-frame clones, not every one. Clone size and the V and J calls come from that table; the DNA yielded D and trimming. The sample lists roughly 260,000 clones, about nine tenths occurring once. This CDR3 comprises 14 residues. Trimming cost V 3 bases and J 5 bases, with 11 bases left between them. Germline loops: CDR1 SGHRS, CDR2 YFSETQ. The gene calls are TRBV5-1 and TRBJ1-4; TRBD1 might be the D (5 bases). Sequencing was carried out using peripheral blood. The TCR comes from a woman aged 25 to 39 with COVID-19, enrolled during active disease. The DNA for the CDR3 is TGCGCCAGCAGCTACCGGGGGGTGAATGAAAAACTGTTTTTT. The encoded protein is CASSYRGVNEKLFF.